These T cell receptor beta chains were read from a single sample in a study of T cells after yellow fever vaccination. TCRdb reprocessed the 5' RACE reads with MiXCR, giving one entry per CDR3 protein. Of some 670,000 distinct CDR3 sequences in the sample, around an eighth were seen once. The material sequenced was PBMCs, taken on the day of the yellow fever booster vaccination. The receptors were sampled from a man aged 25 to 40 who received the YFV17D yellow fever vaccine. Both conserved end residues are part of each CDR3. Each record gives: clone size, J gene, V gene, D gene, CDR3 DNA, CDR3 protein. D genes are given only for firm matches. Part of the rows lack a size; the others show once, few, many or a class for expanded clones.

>.|TRBJ2-3|TRBV20-1|.
TGCAGTGCTAGGGAGCCCGGGACAGATACGCAGTATTTT
CSAREPGTDTQYF
>few|TRBJ2-1|TRBV11-2|.
TGTGCCAGCAGCTTAGTTCCCGACCCACCTAAGCAGTTCTTC
CASSLVPDPPKQFF
>few|TRBJ2-7|TRBV9|TRBD2
TGTGCCAGCAGCCCTCGGGGGGAGGGTTACGAGCAGTACTTC
CASSPRGEGYEQYF
>.|TRBJ1-4|TRBV18|TRBD1
TGTGCCAGCTCACCCCTAACAGGGGTCGATGAAAAACTGTTTTTT
CASSPLTGVDEKLFF
>few|TRBJ1-2|TRBV27|TRBD1
TGTGCCAGCAGTTTGGGGCCCGGGACAGGGGATTTTGGCTACACCTTC
CASSLGPGTGDFGYTF
>few|TRBJ2-1|TRBV6-5|TRBD1
TGTGCCAGCAGCCCGACAGGGCACCCCTACAATGAGCAGTTCTTC
CASSPTGHPYNEQFF
>.|TRBJ2-1|TRBV12-3/TRBV12-4|.
TGTGCCAGCAGTTTAAGGGGCGAGAGGGGAAATGAGCAGTTCTTC
CASSLRGERGNEQFF
>few|TRBJ2-5|TRBV5-6|.
TGTGCCAGCAGCTTTGTTCTAGGTACCGAGACCCAGTACTTC
CASSFVLGTETQYF
>.|TRBJ2-1|TRBV28|TRBD1
TGTGCCACCGAGGGACAGGGGGAGCACCCGAGCTCCTACAATGAGCAGTTCTTC
CATEGQGEHPSSYNEQFF
>.|TRBJ2-7|TRBV18|.
TGTGCCAGCTCACCGGACGATTTCTACGAGCAGTACTTC
CASSPDDFYEQYF
>many|TRBJ2-1|TRBV10-3|TRBD2
TGTGCCATCAGTTTAGCGGGAGATCCGGATGAGCAGTTCTTC
CAISLAGDPDEQFF
>few|TRBJ2-7|TRBV7-2|.
TGTGCCAGCAGCCCCGGGCCTTTAAGGTACGAGCAGTACTTC
CASSPGPLRYEQYF
>.|TRBJ2-7|TRBV5-1|.
TGCGCCAGCAGCCGGGACACCTTTCTCTACGAGCAGTACTTC
CASSRDTFLYEQYF
>few|TRBJ2-1|TRBV7-8|.
TGTGCCAGCAGCTCCGGACTGGGGGTCTCGTTAAGAGACAATGAGCAGTTCTTC
CASSSGLGVSLRDNEQFF
>.|TRBJ2-5|TRBV5-1|TRBD2
TGCGCCAGCAGCTTGTTAGGACTAGCGGGAGGACGAGAGACCCAGTACTTC
CASSLLGLAGGRETQYF
>.|TRBJ2-1|TRBV5-1|.
TGCGCCAGCAGCGGGCTTTGGGACAATGAGCAGTTCTTC
CASSGLWDNEQFF
>.|TRBJ2-3|TRBV10-2|TRBD1
TGCGCCAGCAGTGAGTCGACGGGGACAGGTCGGAATACGCAGTATTTT
CASSESTGTGRNTQYF
>.|TRBJ2-7|TRBV6-1|.
TGTGCCAGCAGCAGAGCTCTGACCTACGAGCAGTACTTC
CASSRALTYEQYF
>few|TRBJ2-7|TRBV4-3|.
TGCGCCAGCAGCCAAGATGTGGGGTGGGACGGAGGCTACGAGCAGTACTTC
CASSQDVGWDGGYEQYF
>.|TRBJ1-5|TRBV20-1|TRBD1
TGCAGTGCCCAGGGACAGGGGAATCAGCCCCAGCATTTT
CSAQGQGNQPQHF
>.|TRBJ2-1|TRBV3-1|.
TGTGCCAGCAGCCCGTATAACAATGAGCAGTTCTTC
CASSPYNNEQFF
>.|TRBJ2-1|TRBV3-1|.
TGTGCCAGCAGCCTGGGACTCAATAACAATGAGCAGTTCTTC
CASSLGLNNNEQFF
>many|TRBJ2-1|TRBV15|TRBD2
TGTGCCACCAGCAGAGGGGGGATAGCGGGAGTCAACAATGAGCAGTTCTTC
CATSRGGIAGVNNEQFF
>few|TRBJ2-5|TRBV10-2|TRBD2
TGCGCCAGCAGTAAACCCGTGAAGCGGGAGTGGCAAGAGACCCAGTACTTC
CASSKPVKREWQETQYF
>few|TRBJ1-1|TRBV29-1|.
TGCAGCGGAGGGACGGCTGAAGCTTTCTTT
CSGGTAEAFF
>few|TRBJ2-3|TRBV5-4|.
TGTGCCAGCAGCCTCCGAGGAGGGAGTGATACGCAGTATTTT
CASSLRGGSDTQYF
>few|TRBJ2-7|TRBV7-2|.
TGTGCCAGTACCCCGAGCGGCTACGAGCAGTACTTC
CASTPSGYEQYF
>.|TRBJ2-2|TRBV20-1|.
TGCAGTGCCAACAAGATGATCGCGAACACCGGGGAGCTGTTTTTT
CSANKMIANTGELFF
>.|TRBJ2-1|TRBV20-1|TRBD2
TGCAGTGCAAGCCGCCCGGGAGGCAATGAGCAGTTCTTC
CSASRPGGNEQFF
>.|TRBJ2-5|TRBV5-1|.
TGCGCCAGCCGGGAGGGGGCCATTGAGGAGACCCAGTACTTC
CASREGAIEETQYF
>few|TRBJ2-3|TRBV18|.
TGTGCCAGCTCAAACAGGAACACAGATACGCAGTATTTT
CASSNRNTDTQYF
>many|TRBJ2-1|TRBV29-1|TRBD2
TGCAGCGCCGGGCGCGGGGGAGACCCCTACAATGAGCAGTTCTTC
CSAGRGGDPYNEQFF
>few|TRBJ2-7|TRBV10-3|.
TGTGCCATCAGCGGTGGGGAACCAACGCAGTACTTC
CAISGGEPTQYF
>.|TRBJ2-1|TRBV20-1|TRBD2
TGCAGTGCTAGAAGGGGACTAGCGGGAAACAATGAGCAGTTCTTC
CSARRGLAGNNEQFF
>.|TRBJ2-7|TRBV12-3/TRBV12-4|.
TGTGCCAGCAGTTTCGCTGACAGCTACGAGCAGTACTTC
CASSFADSYEQYF